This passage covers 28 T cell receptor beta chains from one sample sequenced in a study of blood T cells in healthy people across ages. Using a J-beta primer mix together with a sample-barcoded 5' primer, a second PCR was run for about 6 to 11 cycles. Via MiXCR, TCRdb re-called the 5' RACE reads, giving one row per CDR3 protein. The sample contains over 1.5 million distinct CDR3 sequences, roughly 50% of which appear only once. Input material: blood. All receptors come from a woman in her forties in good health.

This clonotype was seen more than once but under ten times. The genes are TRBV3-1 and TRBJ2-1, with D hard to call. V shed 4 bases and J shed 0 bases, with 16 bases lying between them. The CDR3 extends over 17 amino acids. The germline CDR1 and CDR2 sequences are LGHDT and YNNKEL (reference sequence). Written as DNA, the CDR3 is TGTGCCAGCAGCCTACGACGGGCCGGCGTCTCCTACAATGAGCAGTTCTTC. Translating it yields CASSLRRAGVSYNEQFF.

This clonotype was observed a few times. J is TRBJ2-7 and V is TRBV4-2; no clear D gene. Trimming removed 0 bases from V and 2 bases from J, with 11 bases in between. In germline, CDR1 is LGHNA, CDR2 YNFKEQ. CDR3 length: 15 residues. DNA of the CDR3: TGTGCCAGCAGCCAAGAGTCGAGAGAGGCCTACGAGCAGTACTTC. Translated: CASSQESREAYEQYF.

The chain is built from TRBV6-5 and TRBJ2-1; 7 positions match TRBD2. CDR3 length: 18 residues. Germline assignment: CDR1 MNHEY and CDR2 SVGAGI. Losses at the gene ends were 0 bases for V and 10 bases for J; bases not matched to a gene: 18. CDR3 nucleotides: TGTGCCAGCAGTTACTCGAGGGTCCAGCTAGCGGCTAGTGAGGAGCAGTTCTTC. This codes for CASSYSRVQLAASEEQFF.

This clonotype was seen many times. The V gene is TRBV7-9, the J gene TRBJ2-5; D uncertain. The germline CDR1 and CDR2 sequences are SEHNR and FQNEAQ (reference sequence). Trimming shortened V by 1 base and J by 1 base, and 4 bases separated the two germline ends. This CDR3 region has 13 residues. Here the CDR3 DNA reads TGTGCCAGCAGCTTAGGGACCCAAGAGACCCAGTACTTC. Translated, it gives CASSLGTQETQYF.

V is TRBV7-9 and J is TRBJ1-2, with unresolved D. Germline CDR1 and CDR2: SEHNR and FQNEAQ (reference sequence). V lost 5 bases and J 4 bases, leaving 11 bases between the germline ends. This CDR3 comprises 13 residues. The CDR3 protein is CASSPTLPYGYTF. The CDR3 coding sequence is TGTGCCAGCAGCCCAACCCTGCCCTATGGCTACACCTTC.

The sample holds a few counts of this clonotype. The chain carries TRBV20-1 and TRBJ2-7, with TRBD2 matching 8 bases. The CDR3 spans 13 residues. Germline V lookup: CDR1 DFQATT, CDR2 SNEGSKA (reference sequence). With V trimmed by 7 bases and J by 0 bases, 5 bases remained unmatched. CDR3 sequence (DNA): TGCAGTGTCAGCGGGGGAAGCTCCTACGAGCAGTACTTC. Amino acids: CSVSGGSSYEQYF.

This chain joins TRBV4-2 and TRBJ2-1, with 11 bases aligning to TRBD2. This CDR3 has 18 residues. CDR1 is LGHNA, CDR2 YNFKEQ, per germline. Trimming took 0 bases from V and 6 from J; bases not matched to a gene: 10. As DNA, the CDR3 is TGTGCCAGCAGCCAAGATATGCCTAGCGGGGGGCGGCCCAATGAGCAGTTCTTC. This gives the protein CASSQDMPSGGRPNEQFF.

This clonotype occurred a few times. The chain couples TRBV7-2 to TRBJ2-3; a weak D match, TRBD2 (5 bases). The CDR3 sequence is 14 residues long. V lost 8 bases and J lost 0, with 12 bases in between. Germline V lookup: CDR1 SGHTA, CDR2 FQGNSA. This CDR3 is CASGGRPSTDTQYF. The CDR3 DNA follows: TGTGCCAGCGGAGGCAGACCTAGCACAGATACGCAGTATTTT.

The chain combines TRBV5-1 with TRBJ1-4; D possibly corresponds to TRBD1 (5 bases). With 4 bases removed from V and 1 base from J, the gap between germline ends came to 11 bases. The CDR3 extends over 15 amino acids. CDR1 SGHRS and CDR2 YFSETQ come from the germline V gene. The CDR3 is CASSRIGGTNEKLFF. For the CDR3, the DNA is TGCGCCAGCAGCCGTATCGGGGGAACTAATGAAAAACTGTTTTTT.

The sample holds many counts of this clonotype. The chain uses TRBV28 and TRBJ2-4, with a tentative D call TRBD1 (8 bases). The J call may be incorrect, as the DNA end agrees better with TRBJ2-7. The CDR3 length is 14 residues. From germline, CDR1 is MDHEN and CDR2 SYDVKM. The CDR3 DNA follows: TGTGCCAGCTCCCTGGACAGGGAGGGTTACGAGCAGTACTTC. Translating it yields CASSLDREGYEQYF.

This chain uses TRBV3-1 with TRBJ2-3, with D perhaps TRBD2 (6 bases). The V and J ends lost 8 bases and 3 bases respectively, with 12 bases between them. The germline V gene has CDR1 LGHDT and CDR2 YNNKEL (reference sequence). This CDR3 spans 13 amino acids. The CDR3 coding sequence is TGTGCCAGCGGGACTTTGTTGACAGATACGCAGTATTTT. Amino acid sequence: CASGTLLTDTQYF.

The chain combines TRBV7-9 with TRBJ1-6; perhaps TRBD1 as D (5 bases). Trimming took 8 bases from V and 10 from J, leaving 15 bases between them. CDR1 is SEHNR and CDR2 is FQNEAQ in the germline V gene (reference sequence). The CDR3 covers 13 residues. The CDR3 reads CASLDRTGSPLHF. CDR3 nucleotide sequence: TGTGCCAGCCTTGACAGAACAGGATCACCCCTCCACTTT.

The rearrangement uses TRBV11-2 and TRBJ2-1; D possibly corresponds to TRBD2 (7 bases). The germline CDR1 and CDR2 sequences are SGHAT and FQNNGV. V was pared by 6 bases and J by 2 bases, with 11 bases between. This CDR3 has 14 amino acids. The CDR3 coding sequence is TGTGCCAGCAGGGGGGGGGCCGCCTACAATGAGCAGTTCTTC. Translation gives CASRGGAAYNEQFF.

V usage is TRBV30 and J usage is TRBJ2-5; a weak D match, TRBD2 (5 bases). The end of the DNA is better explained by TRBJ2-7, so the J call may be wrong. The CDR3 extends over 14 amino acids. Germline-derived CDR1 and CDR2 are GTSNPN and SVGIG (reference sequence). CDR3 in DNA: TGTGCCACCCCGCTCACCCCGAGGGCCTTCGAGCAGTACTTC. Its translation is CATPLTPRAFEQYF.

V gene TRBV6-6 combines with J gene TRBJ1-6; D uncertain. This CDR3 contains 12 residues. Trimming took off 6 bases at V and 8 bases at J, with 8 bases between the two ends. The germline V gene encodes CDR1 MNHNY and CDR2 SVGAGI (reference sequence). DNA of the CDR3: TGTGCCAGCAGGACCCGGGATTCACCCCTCCACTTT. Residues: CASRTRDSPLHF.

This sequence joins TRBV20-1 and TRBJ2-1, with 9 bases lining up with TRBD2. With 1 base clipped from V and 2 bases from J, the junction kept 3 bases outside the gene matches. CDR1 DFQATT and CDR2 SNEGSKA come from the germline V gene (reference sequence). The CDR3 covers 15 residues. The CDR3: CSARVSSGTYNEQFF. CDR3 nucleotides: TGCAGTGCTAGAGTTTCTAGCGGGACCTACAATGAGCAGTTCTTC.

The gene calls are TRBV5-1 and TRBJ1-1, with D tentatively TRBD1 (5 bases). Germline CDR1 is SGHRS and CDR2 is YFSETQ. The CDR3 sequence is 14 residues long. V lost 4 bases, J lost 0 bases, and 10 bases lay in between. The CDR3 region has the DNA TGCGCCAGCAGCCAGGGACCGATGAACACTGAAGCTTTCTTT. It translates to CASSQGPMNTEAFF.

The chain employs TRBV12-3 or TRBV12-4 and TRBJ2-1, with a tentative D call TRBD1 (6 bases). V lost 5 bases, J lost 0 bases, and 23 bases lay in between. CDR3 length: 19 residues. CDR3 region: CASSARDIRLTSSYNEQFF. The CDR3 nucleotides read TGTGCCAGCAGTGCCCGGGACATCCGGTTGACGAGCTCCTACAATGAGCAGTTCTTC.

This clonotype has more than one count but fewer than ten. CDR3 nucleotide sequence: TGTGCCAGCAGTTTGATGGGCCCCTATAGCAATCAGCCCCAGCATTTT. Translating it yields CASSLMGPYSNQPQHF. This rearrangement joins TRBV12-3 or TRBV12-4 to TRBJ1-5; D gene ambiguous. The CDR3 is made up of 16 amino acids. The V end lost 3 bases, the J end lost 0 bases, and 12 bases lay between the germline ends.

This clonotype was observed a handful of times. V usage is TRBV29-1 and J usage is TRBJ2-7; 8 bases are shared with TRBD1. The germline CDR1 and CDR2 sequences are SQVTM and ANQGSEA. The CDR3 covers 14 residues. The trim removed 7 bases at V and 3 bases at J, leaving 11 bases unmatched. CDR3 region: CSARGQGNNYEQYF. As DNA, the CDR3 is TGCAGCGCCAGAGGACAGGGCAATAACTACGAGCAGTACTTC.

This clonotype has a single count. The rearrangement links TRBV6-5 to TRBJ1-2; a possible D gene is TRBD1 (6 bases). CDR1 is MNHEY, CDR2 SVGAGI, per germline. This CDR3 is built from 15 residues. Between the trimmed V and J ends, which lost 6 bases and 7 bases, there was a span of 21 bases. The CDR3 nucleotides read TGTGCCAGCAGACATGAAATACAGGGTACGGGTGGCTACACCTTC. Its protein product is CASRHEIQGTGGYTF.

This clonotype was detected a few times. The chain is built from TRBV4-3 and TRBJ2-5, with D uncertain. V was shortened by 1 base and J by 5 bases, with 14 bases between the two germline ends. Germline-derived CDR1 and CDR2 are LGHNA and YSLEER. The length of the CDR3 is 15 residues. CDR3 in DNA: TGCGCCAGCAGCCAAGTCTCTCTACCAACGGAGACCCAGTACTTC. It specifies CASSQVSLPTETQYF.

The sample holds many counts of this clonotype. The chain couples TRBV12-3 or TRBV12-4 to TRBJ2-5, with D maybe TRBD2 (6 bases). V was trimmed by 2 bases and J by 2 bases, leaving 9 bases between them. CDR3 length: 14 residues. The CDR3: CASSLKGRQETQYF. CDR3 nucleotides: TGTGCCAGCAGTTTAAAGGGGAGGCAAGAGACCCAGTACTTC.

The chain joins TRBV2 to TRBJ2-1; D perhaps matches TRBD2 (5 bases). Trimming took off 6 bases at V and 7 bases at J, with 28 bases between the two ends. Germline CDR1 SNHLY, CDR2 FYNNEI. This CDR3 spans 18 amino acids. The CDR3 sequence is CASSRPGPSIGLCNEQFF. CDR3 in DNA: TGTGCCAGCAGCCGGCCCGGGCCTAGCATAGGACTTTGTAATGAGCAGTTCTTC.

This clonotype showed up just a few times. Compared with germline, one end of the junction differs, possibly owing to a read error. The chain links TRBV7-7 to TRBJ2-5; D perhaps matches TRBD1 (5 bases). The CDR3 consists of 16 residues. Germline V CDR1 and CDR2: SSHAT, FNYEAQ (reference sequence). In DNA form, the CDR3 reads TGTGCTAGCAGCCCACATCTGGGGCTAGACCAAGAGACCCAGTACTTC. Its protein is CASSPHLGLDQETQYF.

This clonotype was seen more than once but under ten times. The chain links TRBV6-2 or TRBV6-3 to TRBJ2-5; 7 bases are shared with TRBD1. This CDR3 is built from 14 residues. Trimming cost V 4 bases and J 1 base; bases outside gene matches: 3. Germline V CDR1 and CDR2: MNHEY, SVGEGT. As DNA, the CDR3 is TGTGCCAGCAGTTTTTGGGACAGCCAAGAGACCCAGTACTTC. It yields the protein CASSFWDSQETQYF.

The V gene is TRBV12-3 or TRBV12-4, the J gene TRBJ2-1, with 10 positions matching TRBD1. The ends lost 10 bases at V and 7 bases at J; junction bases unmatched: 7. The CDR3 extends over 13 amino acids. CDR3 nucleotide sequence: TGTGCCACCAGACAGGGGGCATGGAATGAGCAGTTCTTC. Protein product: CATRQGAWNEQFF.

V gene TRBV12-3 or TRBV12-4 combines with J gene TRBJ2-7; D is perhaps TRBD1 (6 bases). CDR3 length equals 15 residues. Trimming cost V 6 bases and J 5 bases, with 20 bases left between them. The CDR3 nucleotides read TGTGCCAGCAGGGAACAGGGTCGGCAGGAGGACGAGCAGTACTTC. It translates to CASREQGRQEDEQYF.